This is a list of T cell receptor beta chains from one sample in a study of blood T cell repertoires in COVID-19. Sequencing was performed with immunoSEQ multiplex PCR; in TCRdb, only in-frame clones are kept and a portion is missing. The sample carries roughly 130,000 clones, 80% recorded once. Sample: peripheral blood. The source is a man in his 70s with acute or convalescent COVID-19. Each CDR3 is given with its conserved first and last residue. A D gene is named only where the DNA matches it firmly. Clone size appears in some rows only: once, few, many, or a class for an expanded clone.

size: .; D: TRBD2; V: TRBV11-2; J: TRBJ2-1; DNA: TGTGCCAGCAGCTCCCCTAGCGGACAGCAGTTCTTC; CDR3: CASSSPSGQQFF
size: .; D: TRBD2; V: TRBV5-6; J: TRBJ2-5; DNA: TGTGCCAGCAGCTTGGAGGTGTCTAGCGGGGGGGCAGGGCGAGAGACCCAGTACTTC; CDR3: CASSLEVSSGGAGRETQYF
size: .; D: .; V: TRBV18; J: TRBJ1-5; DNA: TGTGCCAGCTCACCACCGGGACACAATCAGCCCCAGCATTTT; CDR3: CASSPPGHNQPQHF
size: .; D: .; V: TRBV30; J: TRBJ1-2; DNA: TGTGCCTGGAGTTCAACGACCCTACCGGGACTCCGGGGGGAGGGCTACACCTTC; CDR3: CAWSSTTLPGLRGEGYTF
size: .; D: .; V: TRBV18; J: TRBJ1-2; DNA: TGTGCCAGCTCATCCCTCCCCTCTAACTATGGCTACACCTTC; CDR3: CASSSLPSNYGYTF
size: .; D: .; V: TRBV11-3; J: TRBJ2-1; DNA: TGTGCCAGCAGCTTAAGGTGGGCTAATGAGCAGTTCTTC; CDR3: CASSLRWANEQFF
size: .; D: .; V: TRBV6-2/TRBV6-3; J: TRBJ1-1; DNA: TGTGCCAGCAGTTATCTCTGGAACACTGAAGCTTTCTTT; CDR3: CASSYLWNTEAFF
size: .; D: TRBD1; V: TRBV7-2; J: TRBJ1-1; DNA: TGTGCCAGCAGCCCCGAGGGCCTCAGGGGGCGAAACACTGAAGCTTTCTTT; CDR3: CASSPEGLRGRNTEAFF
size: .; D: TRBD1; V: TRBV6-5; J: TRBJ2-7; DNA: TGTGCCAGCAGGGACAGGTCGATTCCCCCCTACGAGCAGTACTTC; CDR3: CASRDRSIPPYEQYF
size: few; D: .; V: TRBV3-1/TRBV3-2; J: TRBJ2-3; DNA: TGTGCCAGCAGCCAAGTAGCGACCACAGATACGCAGTATTTT; CDR3: CASSQVATTDTQYF
size: .; D: .; V: TRBV12-5; J: TRBJ2-2; DNA: TGTGCTAGTGGTTTACCAAACTTCCGCTGGACCGGGGAGCTGTTTTTT; CDR3: CASGLPNFRWTGELFF
size: .; D: .; V: TRBV5-1; J: TRBJ2-3; DNA: TGCGCCAGCACCATAGAGGCCCGCACAGATACGCAGTATTTT; CDR3: CASTIEARTDTQYF
size: .; D: TRBD1; V: TRBV7-8; J: TRBJ2-2; DNA: TGTGCCAGCAGCTTAAGGGGGCCGGTCGCGAACACCGGGGAGCTGTTTTTT; CDR3: CASSLRGPVANTGELFF
size: .; D: .; V: TRBV30; J: TRBJ2-5; DNA: TGTGCCTGGAGCCCACAGGGTGAAGAGACCCAGTACTTC; CDR3: CAWSPQGEETQYF